This T cell receptor (beta chain) was sequenced for a study of cytomegalovirus exposure and HLA in healthy donors. On this clone itself: What it binds is not known.

Sequenced by immunoSEQ multiplex PCR; TCRdb stores in-frame clones only, minus some. The sample carries more than 70,000 clones, over 90% recorded once. The CDR3 is 13 amino acids. V lost 0 bases, J lost 3 bases, and 6 bases lay in between. Germline-derived CDR1 and CDR2 are LGHNA and YSLEER. Study-level points and caveats: Researchers catalogued roughly 150 TCR beta chains as cytomegalovirus-associated. Most TCR sequences showed up rarely, but some public TCRs showed up in many donors. According to a subsequent analysis, TCR clusters from the first cohort were inclined to appear together in the 120 validation repertoires.

The receptor was isolated from a woman under 30 in good health and CMV-seronegative. The J gene is TRBJ2-7, the V gene TRBV4-3, with no clear D. What was sequenced was PBMCs. The CDR3 loop reads CASSQEPGYEQYF. CDR3 bases: TGCGCCAGCAGCCAAGAGCCAGGCTACGAGCAGTACTTC.